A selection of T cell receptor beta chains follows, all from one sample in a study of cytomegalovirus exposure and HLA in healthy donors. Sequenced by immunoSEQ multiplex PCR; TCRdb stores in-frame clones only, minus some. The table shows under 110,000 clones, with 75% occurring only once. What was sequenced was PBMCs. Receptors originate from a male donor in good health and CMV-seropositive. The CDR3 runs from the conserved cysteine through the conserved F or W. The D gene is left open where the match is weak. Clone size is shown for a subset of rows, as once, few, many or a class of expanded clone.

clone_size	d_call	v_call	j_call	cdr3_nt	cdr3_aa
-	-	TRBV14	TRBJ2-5	TGTGCCAGCAGCCCCTTAGACAGAACCTCCCTAGGAGAGACCCAGTACTTC	CASSPLDRTSLGETQYF
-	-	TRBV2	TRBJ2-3	TGTGCCAGCAGTGACGACGGGGGGCCCACAGATACGCAGTATTTT	CASSDDGGPTDTQYF
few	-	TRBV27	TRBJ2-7	TGTGCCAGCAGTTCCCTGGGGGGCGAGCAGTACTTC	CASSSLGGEQYF
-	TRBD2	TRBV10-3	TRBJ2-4	TGTGCCATCAGTGAGGGAAGAGATAGCGGGAGGGCCAAAAACATTCAGTACTTC	CAISEGRDSGRAKNIQYF
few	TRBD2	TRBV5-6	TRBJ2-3	TGTGCCAGCCGCTCGATAGCGGGAGAGACAGATACGCAGTATTTT	CASRSIAGETDTQYF
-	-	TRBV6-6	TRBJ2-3	TGTGCCAGCAGCCTATACCCGCTTTCAGATACGCAGTATTTT	CASSLYPLSDTQYF
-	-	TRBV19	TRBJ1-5	TGTGCCAGTAGTATAGATTTGAGGGTCCAGCCCCAGCATTTT	CASSIDLRVQPQHF
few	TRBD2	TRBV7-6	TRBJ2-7	TGTGCCAGCAGCTTCGAAGTGCGGGGGGCCTCCTACGAGCAGTACTTC	CASSFEVRGASYEQYF
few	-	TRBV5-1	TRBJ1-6	TGCGCCAGCAGCTTGGCCGGTAGTGATTCACCCCTCCACTTT	CASSLAGSDSPLHF
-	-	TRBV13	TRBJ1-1	TGTGCCAGCAGCTTACTCGGGGAGTCGTACACTGAAGCTTTCTTT	CASSLLGESYTEAFF
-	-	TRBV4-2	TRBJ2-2	TGTGCCAGCAGCCAGGAATCCGGGAGTGGCACCGGGGAGCTGTTTTTT	CASSQESGSGTGELFF
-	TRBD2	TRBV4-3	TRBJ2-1	TGCGCCAGCAGCCAAGAAGCCCCTAGCGGAGCCTACAATGAGCAGTTCTTC	CASSQEAPSGAYNEQFF
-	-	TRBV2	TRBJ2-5	TGTGCCAGCAGTGAAGTTGGCGGCTACCAAGAGACCCAGTACTTC	CASSEVGGYQETQYF
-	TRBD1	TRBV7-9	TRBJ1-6	TGTGCCAGCAGCTTTTTCCGGGACAGGGTTTCACCCCTCCACTTT	CASSFFRDRVSPLHF
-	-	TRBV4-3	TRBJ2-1	TGCGCCAGCAGCCAAGATATGTCCTCCTACAATGAGCAGTTCTTC	CASSQDMSSYNEQFF
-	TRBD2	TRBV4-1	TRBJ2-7	TGCGCCAGCAGCCAAATCGGACTAGCGGGAGAGTACGAGCAGTACTTC	CASSQIGLAGEYEQYF
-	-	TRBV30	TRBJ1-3	TGTGCCTGGAGTGGCAGTGGAAACACCATATATTTT	CAWSGSGNTIYF
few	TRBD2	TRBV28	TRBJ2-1	TGTGCCAGCAGTCTATGGACTAGCTCACCCTCCAATGAGCAGTTCTTC	CASSLWTSSPSNEQFF
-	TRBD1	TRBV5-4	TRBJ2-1	TGTGCCAGCAGCGTTGGACAGGGCTCCTACAATGAGCAGTTCTTC	CASSVGQGSYNEQFF
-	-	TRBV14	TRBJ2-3	TGTGCCAGCAGCCACATTACTACGACAGATACGCAGTATTTT	CASSHITTTDTQYF
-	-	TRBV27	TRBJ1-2	TGTGCCAGCAGTTTAGGAGGGCAGTTTTATGGCTACACCTTC	CASSLGGQFYGYTF
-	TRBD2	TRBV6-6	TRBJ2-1	TGTGCCAGCAGTTACTCGGCTAGCGGTCACAATGAGCAGTTCTTC	CASSYSASGHNEQFF